The sequence of this T cell receptor (beta chain) was determined in a study of regulatory T cells in long-lasting Graves disease. Time point meaning: newly diagnosed GD, antithyroid drugs for less than 3 months. TCR sequences were obtained from RNA taken from PBMCs. Study-wide findings and caveats: When disease was persistent, TRBV28, TRBJ1-2 and TRBJ2-5 were the favored segments.

This clonotype was observed a few times. Its specificity is unknown. The germline V gene encodes CDR1 KGHSH and CDR2 LQKENI. V lost 5 bases, J lost 3 bases, and 2 bases stayed unmatched. The CDR3 has 13 amino acids. Sequencing libraries for TCR beta were prepared with iRepertoire HTBI primers and Arm-PCR of CDR3 regions. Via MiXCR, TCRdb re-called the multiplex PCR reads, giving one row per CDR3 protein. The table includes roughly 500,000 distinct CDR3 sequences, roughly 12% detected once. These same data were also listed under a study on T cells in Graves' hyperthyroidism and ophthalmopathy. This second study says: Primed by the HTBI set, a first-round RT-PCR was run on the TCR CDR3.

The material was peripheral blood mononuclear cells (PBMCs), obtained at new diagnosis, from a patient treated with antithyroid drugs. The source of this sequence is a man aged 30 to 45 with Graves disease. This rearrangement joins TRBV18 to TRBJ1-2, with 8 bases matching TRBD1. CDR3 residues: CASSEGQDYGYTF. CDR3 nucleotide sequence: TGTGCCAGCTCAGAGGGACAGGACTATGGCTACACCTTC.